This T cell receptor beta chain was found in a study of T-cell memory formation after mild COVID-19 (dated by TCRdb to the early 2020s). Some background on the complete study: TCR sequence clusters from the two donors were largely donor specific. In a couple of donors, T-cell clones that expanded and contracted after mild COVID-19 were tracked by sequencing TCRalpha and TCRbeta repertoires over time. The cohort comprised two young, previously healthy adult volunteers, one female and one male. Broader findings and caveats from the paper: The study included only a couple of mild cases, and larger cohorts that include severe cases with pre-infection samples were judged to be necessary. From day 15 to 85, contracting clones showed balanced CD4/CD8 phenotypes, whereas a second wave of clones that expanded from day 15 to 37 leaned towards CD4+. Some responding clones were detected in pre-infection memory, which suggested that pre-existing cross-reactive memory T cells had joined the SARS-CoV-2 response. The second-wave clones that peaked on day 37 were not confirmed to be SARS-CoV-2 specific. Contracting CD4+ clones appeared mostly in the CM and EM memory subsets, whereas CD8+ clones were enriched in EMRA.

The run used an Illumina NovaSeq 6000. cDNA libraries for TCRalpha and TCRbeta were prepared by 5'RACE using constant-segment primers, with sample barcodes and unique molecular identifiers added. Trizol reagent was used to extract RNA from every sample. Libraries were amplified in two PCR steps, with a second sample barcode and Illumina TruSeq adapters added in the second step. Sequencing of the libraries was done on an Illumina NovaSeq, producing 2 x 150 bp paired-end reads. The authors' pipeline ran thus. Demultiplexing of reads and collapsing into UMI-guided consensus sequences were performed with migec v1.2.7. Using mixcr v2.1.11, the UMI consensuses were aligned to TRA and TRB V and J templates and assembled into clonotypes. Clonotypes were classified as expanded or contracted when called significant by both edgeR and NoisET, with noise models trained on biological replicates. For edgeR calls, the cutoffs were a false discovery rate-adjusted p below 0.01 and a log2 fold-change threshold of 1. As an exploratory analysis of dynamics, PCA with hierarchical clustering was applied to max-normalized trajectories of the 1000 most abundant clonotypes. Each responding clone was given a CD4 or CD8 phenotype based on the CD4+ and CD8+ repertoires, which had been sequenced separately. The public reads were reprocessed in TCRdb via fastp at Q25 and MiXCR, keeping in-frame beta chains. One record per CDR3 amino acid sequence lists the most common genes and DNA. The V and J calls were determined by TCRdb, not by the authors. The sample table holds 350,000 to 550,000 distinct CDR3 sequences, of which about a sixth were seen once. The ten largest clones take up roughly 21% of the sample.

This clonotype has just a few counts. It lacks a known antigen. Base qualities were left out, and no much larger clone turns up one base away. PBMCs were isolated by Ficoll-Paque density gradient centrifugation. Sequencing input: PBMCs or a T cell subset sorted from them (not recorded which). The TCR comes from a man younger than 30 who had mild COVID-19 (a few samples of this study predate the infection). The sample titles of this study are shuffled in the database, so cell type and time point are left out; the donor was told from shared clones.

The sequenced DNA: TGCAGCGTTCAGGACAGGGGCACAGATACGCAGTATTTT. Its product reads: CSVQDRGTDTQYF. The rearranged chain carries TRBV29-1 and TRBJ2-3; 8 central bases correspond to TRBD1. Based on the germline V gene, the CDR1 and CDR2 sequences are SQVTM and ANQGSEA. Counted from cysteine to phenylalanine, this CDR3 has 13 amino acids. CDR3 DNA only is kept here, 39 bases in frame from base 1. Trimming takes 5 bases off V and 1 base off J; junction bases not matched to a gene: 2.